The next 31 T cell receptor beta chains were all read from a single sample in a study of control samples from healthy donors and cancer patients. Using immunoSEQ multiplex PCR, the repertoire was profiled, and TCRdb retains in-frame clones only, with some absent. The sample contains around 97,000 clones, around nine tenths of which appear only once. Sequencing was done on a sample of PBMCs. These receptors were collected from a man between 60 and 70 years old with lung cancer.

The rearrangement links TRBV10-3 to TRBJ1-1; no definite D call. The length of the CDR3 is 13 residues. The V end was cut by 0 bases, the J end by 7 bases, with 9 bases between. Germline loops: CDR1 ENHRY, CDR2 SYGVKD. The CDR3 DNA reads as TGTGCCATCAGTGAGTCTACGGCGGGTGAAGCTTTCTTT. Translating gives CAISESTAGEAFF.

The rearrangement joins TRBV18 to TRBJ1-4; D may be TRBD1 (6 bases). Looked up from germline, CDR1 is KGHSH and CDR2 is LQKENI. Trimming cost V 6 bases and J 4 bases, with 18 bases left between them. The CDR3 covers 16 residues. The CDR3 DNA reads TGTGCCAGCTCGCCAACTGGACAGCAGCTTAATGAAAAACTGTTTTTT. It codes for CASSPTGQQLNEKLFF.

The rearrangement links TRBV7-9 to TRBJ1-1, with 9 nucleotides matching TRBD1. CDR3 size: 15 residues. Germline V CDR1 and CDR2: SEHNR, FQNEAQ (reference sequence). The V gene end was trimmed by 4 bases and the J gene end by 6 bases; junction bases not matched to a gene: 9. This chain's CDR3 is CASSSRDRVSSEAFF. CDR3 DNA: TGTGCCAGCAGCTCCCGGGACAGGGTTTCCTCTGAAGCTTTCTTT.

The gene calls are TRBV5-8 and TRBJ1-3; the D gene is possibly TRBD1 (5 bases). There are 15 residues in the CDR3. Germline V gene sequence: CDR1 SGHTS, CDR2 YDEGEE. Trimming pared 5 bases from V and 0 bases from J, leaving 12 bases between. CDR3 sequence: CASSRDRDSGNTIYF. Written as DNA, the CDR3 is TGTGCCAGCAGTCGGGACCGGGACTCTGGAAACACCATATATTTT.

The rearrangement uses TRBV2 and TRBJ2-1, with D perhaps matching TRBD1 (5 bases). The V end lost 4 bases, the J end lost 5 bases, and 15 bases lay between the germline ends. The V gene's germline CDR1 is SNHLY and CDR2 FYNNEI. This CDR3 contains 15 residues. DNA of the CDR3: TGTGCCAGCAGTGTAATTCTGGGGCGGAACAATGAGCAGTTCTTC. It encodes CASSVILGRNNEQFF. The complete variable domain, with remaining parts taken from reference TRBV2 and TRBJ2-1, reads EPEVTQTPSHQVTQMGQEVILRCVPISNHLYFYWYRQILGQKVEFLVSFYNNEISEKSEIFDDQFSVERPDGSNFTLKIRSTKLEDSAMYFCASSVILGRNNEQFFGPGTRLTVL.

In its sample, this clone was seen a few times. The rearrangement uses TRBV12-5 and TRBJ1-5; D perhaps matches TRBD1 (5 bases). The germline V gene encodes CDR1 LGHNT and CDR2 FRNRAP. Trimming shortened V by 0 bases and J by 0 bases, and 18 bases separated the two germline ends. This CDR3 region has 19 residues. This chain's CDR3 is CASGLVRDGMMYSNQPQHF. As DNA, the CDR3 is TGTGCTAGTGGTTTGGTACGGGACGGTATGATGTATAGCAATCAGCCCCAGCATTTT.

The chain uses TRBV6-5 and TRBJ2-2; 9 nucleotides line up with TRBD2. The V segment lost 3 bases and the J segment 7 bases; nucleotides outside the gene matches: 6. CDR3 size: 15 residues. Germline CDR1 reads MNHEY; CDR2 reads SVGAGI. The chain's CDR3 is CASSYGTSRVGELFF. The CDR3 coding sequence is TGTGCCAGCAGTTATGGGACTAGCAGGGTCGGGGAGCTGTTTTTT.

As regards this clone: The sample holds other DNA sequences that translate to the same CDR3. The CDR3, as DNA: TGTGCCACCAGCGATACGGGGGGCACAAACATTCAGTACTTC. Protein product: CATSDTGGTNIQYF. The chain uses TRBV15 and TRBJ2-4; tentatively, D is TRBD2 (7 bases). In germline, CDR1 is LNHNV, CDR2 YYDKDF (reference sequence). The CDR3 spans 14 residues. Deletions cut 5 bases from V and 6 bases from J, with 14 bases between. Using reference TRBV15 and TRBJ2-4 for the parts outside the CDR3, the full variable domain is DAMVIQNPRYQVTQFGKPVTLSCSQTLNHNVMYWYQQKSSQAPKLLFHYYDKDFNNEADTPDNFQSRRPNTSFCFLDIRSPGLGDTAMYLCATSDTGGTNIQYFGAGTRLSVL.

The chain joins TRBV10-2 to TRBJ2-5, with D possibly TRBD2 on 7 matching bases. The CDR3 length is 14 residues. Trimming pared 0 bases from V and 7 bases from J, leaving 12 bases between. CDR1 and CDR2 from the germline V gene are WSHSY and SAAADI. CDR3 coding DNA: TGCGCCAGCAGTGAGTCTCCGGGGGGCGGGACCCAGTACTTC. The encoded protein is CASSESPGGGTQYF.

The chain uses TRBV7-3 and TRBJ1-6, with D possibly matching TRBD1 (5 bases). There are 15 residues in the CDR3. The germline V gene encodes CDR1 SGHTA and CDR2 FQGTGA. Trimming cost V 8 bases and J 2 bases, with 13 bases left between them. The CDR3: CASARGGAYNSPLHF. In DNA form, the CDR3 reads TGTGCCAGCGCACGAGGAGGGGCCTATAATTCACCCCTCCACTTT.

This chain links TRBV3-1 (or the pseudogene TRBV3-2) with TRBJ1-2, with unresolved D. Trimming took off 1 base at V and 4 bases at J, with 10 bases between the two ends. The CDR3 contains 14 residues. Germline V gene lookup returns CDR1 LGHDT and CDR2 YNNKEL (reference sequence). Here the CDR3 reads CASSQAQRTYGYTF. For the CDR3, the DNA is TGTGCCAGCAGCCAAGCACAGCGAACCTATGGCTACACCTTC.

The CDR3 is CASSQDLWEEAFF. The DNA for the CDR3 is TGTGCCAGCAGCCAAGATCTGTGGGAGGAAGCTTTCTTT. The chain combines TRBV14 with TRBJ1-1; no reliable D call. Per germline, CDR1 SGHDN and CDR2 FVKESK. V gave up 0 bases and J gave up 8 bases, with 10 bases separating them. The CDR3 has 13 amino acids. Supplemented by reference TRBV14 and TRBJ1-1, the full variable domain reads EAGVTQFPSHSVIEKGQTVTLRCDPISGHDNLYWYRRVMGKEIKFLLHFVKESKQDESGMPNNRFLAERTGGTYSTLKVQPAELEDSGVYFCASSQDLWEEAFFGQGTRLTVV.

The CDR3 sequence is CSVEDLGSRNGEKLFF. CDR3 bases: TGCAGCGTTGAAGATCTAGGGTCTAGGAACGGTGAAAAACTGTTTTTT. The gene calls are TRBV29-1 and TRBJ1-4; D not resolved. The CDR3 has 16 residues. Trimming shortened V by 0 bases and J by 7 bases, and 18 bases separated the two germline ends. CDR1 and CDR2 from the germline V gene are SQVTM and ANQGSEA.

The rearrangement links TRBV5-6 to TRBJ1-5; D not certain. The CDR3 loop spans 14 amino acids. V was clipped by 0 bases and J by 4 bases, with 8 bases between them. CDR1 is SGHDT and CDR2 is YYEEEE in the germline V gene. The DNA of the CDR3 is TGTGCCAGCAGCTTGGGTGACTTTAATCAGCCCCAGCATTTT. Protein product: CASSLGDFNQPQHF.

V gene TRBV27 combines with J gene TRBJ1-6, with D maybe TRBD1 (5 bases). Between the trimmed V and J ends, which lost 1 base and 8 bases, there was a span of 9 bases. The CDR3 length is 14 residues. CDR1 MNHEY and CDR2 SMNVEV come from the germline V gene (reference sequence). The CDR3 nucleotides are TGTGCCAGCAGTTTATGGCAGGGTGATTCACCCCTCCACTTT. Its translation is CASSLWQGDSPLHF.

This clone was observed once. The rearrangement links TRBV2 to TRBJ2-7; 10 nucleotides align to TRBD1. The CDR3 totals 15 residues. V trimming: 3 bases; J trimming: 7 bases; junction bases outside the gene matches: 9. Germline V gene lookup returns CDR1 SNHLY and CDR2 FYNNEI. The CDR3 is CASSDIGTGVQEQYV. The CDR3 DNA follows: TGTGCCAGCAGTGATATAGGGACAGGGGTTCAGGAGCAGTACGTC.

The chain carries TRBV9 and TRBJ2-5; the match to TRBD1 covers 9 bases. The CDR3 consists of 14 residues. Germline lookup yields CDR1 SGDLS and CDR2 YYNGEE. V lost 6 bases and J lost 5; bases outside the gene matches: 8. DNA of the CDR3: TGTGCCAGCACTACAGGGGGCTCGGGGGAGACCCAGTACTTC. This encodes CASTTGGSGETQYF.

J is TRBJ1-1 and V is TRBV6-5; 12 nucleotides agree with TRBD1. This CDR3 has 15 residues. J was trimmed by 5 bases and V by 4 bases; bases with no gene match: 5. Looked up from germline, CDR1 is MNHEY and CDR2 is SVGAGI. The CDR3 loop reads CASSLGDRGRTEAFF. The CDR3 DNA follows: TGTGCCAGCAGTTTAGGGGACAGGGGGCGGACTGAAGCTTTCTTT.

The chain recombines TRBV5-1 with TRBJ2-3; D is unclear. Germline V lookup: CDR1 SGHRS, CDR2 YFSETQ. Trimming removed 5 bases from V and 4 bases from J, with 17 bases in between. This CDR3 has 15 residues. In nucleotides, the CDR3 is TGCGCCAGCAGTCCTGCTCGTGGTCCAGCAGATACGCAGTATTTT. Its protein is CASSPARGPADTQYF.

This sequence joins TRBV5-1 and TRBJ2-3; TRBD2 is a possible D gene (5 bases). This CDR3 spans 16 amino acids. Germline CDR1 and CDR2: SGHRS and YFSETQ. V was shortened by 4 bases and J by 1 base, with 16 bases between the two germline ends. The CDR3 DNA is TGCGCCAGCAGCCCCGAAGCCGGGGTTCGCACAGATACGCAGTATTTT. Its translation is CASSPEAGVRTDTQYF.

This clone was recorded only once. V gene TRBV27 combines with J gene TRBJ1-2; 11 nucleotides line up with TRBD1. V lost 6 bases and J lost 8; bases outside the gene matches: 8. This CDR3 is built from 14 residues. Germline V CDR1 and CDR2: MNHEY, SMNVEV (reference sequence). The CDR3 DNA sequence: TGTGCCAGCAGATCCCCGGACAGGGGGCAAGGCTACACCTTC. The encoded protein is CASRSPDRGQGYTF.

This chain uses TRBV3-1 (or the pseudogene TRBV3-2) with TRBJ1-1; no firm D call. The CDR3 consists of 13 residues. Germline loops: CDR1 LGHDT, CDR2 YNNKEL (reference sequence). V was trimmed by 0 bases and J by 11 bases, leaving 13 bases between them. The CDR3 region is CASSQDSRLAAFF. CDR3 in DNA: TGTGCCAGCAGCCAAGATAGTCGGCTGGCGGCTTTCTTT.

The genes are TRBV7-8 and TRBJ2-5, with TRBD1 matching 9 bases. V shed 2 bases, J shed 3 bases, and the junction held 7 bases outside the gene matches. Germline values: CDR1 SGHVS, CDR2 FQNEAQ. The CDR3 has 16 amino acids. CDR3 DNA: TGTGCCAGCAGCTTACTAGGGACAGGGAAAGAAGAGACCCAGTACTTC. This translates into CASSLLGTGKEETQYF.

The chain employs TRBV7-2 and TRBJ1-4, with D possibly being TRBD1 (5 bases). The CDR3 has 16 residues. With 7 bases removed from V and 2 bases from J, the gap between germline ends came to 17 bases. From germline, CDR1 is SGHTA and CDR2 FQGNSA. The DNA for the CDR3 is TGTGCCAGCAACAACTATAAAGGGACGACTAATGAAAAACTGTTTTTT. Residues: CASNNYKGTTNEKLFF.

This clone was detected a few times. The rearrangement uses TRBV5-1 and TRBJ1-2; tentative D call: TRBD1 (5 bases). V lost 0 bases and J lost 4, with 10 bases in between. CDR1 and CDR2 (germline): SGHRS, YFSETQ. The CDR3 length is 14 residues. The DNA of the CDR3 is TGCGCCAGCAGCTTGGTCCCAACAGGCTATGGCTACACCTTC. Its translation: CASSLVPTGYGYTF. The full variable domain, in which reference TRBV5-1 and TRBJ1-2 provide the parts outside the CDR3, is KAGVTQTPRYLIKTRGQQVTLSCSPISGHRSVSWYQQTPGQGLQFLFEYFSETQRNKGNFPGRFSGRQFSNSRSEMNVSTLELGDSALYLCASSLVPTGYGYTFGSGTRLTVV.

A note on this clone: One junction end does not reproduce the germline sequence, and a read error may be involved. CDR3 sequence reads: CARSLAGGGAIKETQYF. In DNA form, the CDR3 reads TGCGCCCGCAGCTTGGCGGGCGGGGGGGCGATTAAGGAGACCCAGTACTTC. The V gene is TRBV5-1, the J gene TRBJ2-5, with 9 bases fitting TRBD2. The CDR3 is made up of 17 amino acids. CDR1 and CDR2 (germline): SGHRS, YFSETQ.

V gene TRBV11-3 combines with J gene TRBJ2-7; D might be TRBD2 (5 bases). V was clipped by 5 bases and J by 7 bases, with 18 bases between them. In germline, CDR1 is SGHNT, CDR2 YENEEA. This CDR3 has 14 residues. The CDR3 DNA reads TGTGCCAGCAGCCCCCCGGACCAACCGGGGGAGCAGTACGTC. The encoded protein is CASSPPDQPGEQYV.

The V and J genes are TRBV9 and TRBJ2-3, with 7 positions matching TRBD1. CDR1 and CDR2 from the germline V gene are SGDLS and YYNGEE. Losses at the gene ends were 4 bases for V and 2 bases for J; bases not matched to a gene: 4. CDR3 length: 14 amino acids. The CDR3 protein is CASSPGQITDTQYF. CDR3 nucleotide sequence: TGTGCCAGCAGCCCGGGACAGATCACAGATACGCAGTATTTT.

The CDR3 nucleotides read TGTGCCACCAGTGATACAGGGGATAGTCTTTTCACAGATACGCAGTATTTT. The encoded protein is CATSDTGDSLFTDTQYF. The chain links TRBV24-1 to TRBJ2-3; TRBD1 matches at 7 bases. Germline lookup yields CDR1 KGHDR and CDR2 SFDVKD. J was trimmed by 2 bases and V by 3 bases; bases with no gene match: 10. This CDR3 region has 17 residues.

DNA for the CDR3: TGTGCCAGCAGCCTCTCAGGGAATGGCTACACCTTC. It translates to CASSLSGNGYTF. The chain carries TRBV3-1 (or the pseudogene TRBV3-2) and TRBJ1-2; maybe TRBD1 (5 bases). The CDR3 is 12 amino acids. Between the trimmed V and J ends, which lost 4 bases and 6 bases, there was a span of 9 bases. In germline, CDR1 is LGHDT, CDR2 YNNKEL (reference sequence).

The CDR3 sequence is CASSLPGTGTYEQYF. Written as DNA, the CDR3 is TGCGCCAGCAGCTTGCCCGGGACAGGGACCTACGAGCAGTACTTC. The V call is TRBV5-1, the J call TRBJ2-7; 9 bases are shared with TRBD1. After removal of 1 base from V and 2 bases from J, the junction contained 4 bases not matched to a gene. The length of the CDR3 is 15 residues. Germline V gene data show CDR1 as SGHRS and CDR2 as YFSETQ.